This T cell receptor (beta chain) was retrieved from a study of a mutant IDH1 vaccine in newly diagnosed glioma. For the study at large: Beforehand, treatment had been radiotherapy, temozolomide, or both; the majority received both.

Stated time point: week 35, safety follow-up. All doses held 300 ug of mutant IDH1 20-mer peptide, with topical imiquimod. In every donor, the tumor was a new WHO grade 3 or 4 IDH1-mutant, ATRX-lost astrocytoma. Looked up from germline, CDR1 is SGHNT and CDR2 is YYREEE (reference sequence). The V end lost 4 bases, the J end lost 6 bases, and 19 bases lay between the germline ends. The CDR3 sequence is 15 residues long. Assay: immunoSEQ multiplex PCR; the TCRdb copy retains only in-frame clones and omits some. Seen here are about 74,000 clones, around nine tenths observed once, and the top ten hold about 2%. Comments on this clone: Antigen: not known.

Here the sequenced sample was PBMCs, taken from a glioma patient whose treatment included an IDH1 peptide vaccine. The source is a man aged 25-45 years with glioma. The rearrangement uses TRBV5-4 and TRBJ1-2, with a tentative D call TRBD1 (6 bases). In DNA, the CDR3 is TGTGCCAGCAGCCCGAGGGGTGGACAGTACGATGGCTACACCTTC. This translates into CASSPRGGQYDGYTF. Drawing the rest from reference TRBV5-4 and TRBJ1-2, the complete variable domain is ETGVTQSPTHLIKTRGQQVTLRCSSQSGHNTVSWYQQALGQGPQFIFQYYREEENGRGNFPPRFSGLQFPNYSSELNVNALELDDSALYLCASSPRGGQYDGYTFGSGTRLTVV.